This TCR beta chain was sequenced in a study of neoadjuvant anti-PD-1 for oral cavity cancer. Study summary: Before surgery, most patients got three to four biweekly 3 mg/kg nivolumab doses.

As regards this clone: Its matching antigen is unknown.

V lost 1 base, J lost 9 bases, and 18 bases stayed unmatched. This CDR3 is 17 amino acids long. The germline gives CDR1 GTSNPN, CDR2 SVGIG (reference sequence). Study conclusions and caveats: PBMC Gini-index clonality exceeded responders' in non-responders post-nivolumab.

PBMC libraries mostly used roughly 500 ng of input genomic DNA, with six replicates per sample. The protocol was immunoSEQ multiplex PCR, while the TCRdb copy is restricted to in-frame clones and leaves out a portion. The sample yields 30,000 to 40,000 clones, about 87% seen once. The rearrangement uses TRBV30 and TRBJ2-5; 9 nucleotides match TRBD2. The sequences come from PBMCs, collected before nivolumab (anti-PD-1) treatment. The source is a person between 35 and 79 years old with oral cavity squamous cell carcinoma. This CDR3 is CAWSDPSERGAAGAQYF. The CDR3 nucleotides read TGTGCCTGGAGTGACCCCTCGGAGCGGGGGGCCGCCGGGGCCCAGTACTTC.